This TCR beta chain derives from a study of T-cell reconstitution after alpha-beta-depleted transplantation in children. Overall study findings and caveats: The origin of alpha-beta T cells about two months after transplant was reportedly several hundred expanded graft clones. Elevated TCRbeta diversity at day 60 was traced, in some patients, to surviving recipient T cells and thymic progenitors. A year post-transplant, T-cell counts and diversity derived mostly from newly produced T cells.

The CDR3 length is 19 residues. Germline values: CDR1 SGHTA, CDR2 FQGNSA. The ends lost 3 bases at V and 0 bases at J; junction bases unmatched: 11. This clonotype has at least ten counts. No antigen is known for it. A TCRbeta library incorporating unique molecular identifiers was prepared. One entry per CDR3 protein results from TCRdb running MiXCR on the PCR reads. Here the sample spans about 120,000 distinct CDR3 sequences, 23% being singletons. The source material was PBMCs, mostly from graft donor cells, sampled 180 days after TCRalphabeta/CD19-depleted stem cell transplant. This TCR was recovered from a male patient aged 2 to 9 who had a stem cell transplant for chronic granulomatous disease, so the T cells may come from the graft donor. The V and J genes are TRBV7-2 and TRBJ2-6; 7 bases are a match to TRBD2. CDR3 DNA: TGTGCCAGCAGCTTTATTGGTAGCGGGCTCGGCTCTGGGGCCAACGTCCTGACTTTC. This codes for CASSFIGSGLGSGANVLTF.